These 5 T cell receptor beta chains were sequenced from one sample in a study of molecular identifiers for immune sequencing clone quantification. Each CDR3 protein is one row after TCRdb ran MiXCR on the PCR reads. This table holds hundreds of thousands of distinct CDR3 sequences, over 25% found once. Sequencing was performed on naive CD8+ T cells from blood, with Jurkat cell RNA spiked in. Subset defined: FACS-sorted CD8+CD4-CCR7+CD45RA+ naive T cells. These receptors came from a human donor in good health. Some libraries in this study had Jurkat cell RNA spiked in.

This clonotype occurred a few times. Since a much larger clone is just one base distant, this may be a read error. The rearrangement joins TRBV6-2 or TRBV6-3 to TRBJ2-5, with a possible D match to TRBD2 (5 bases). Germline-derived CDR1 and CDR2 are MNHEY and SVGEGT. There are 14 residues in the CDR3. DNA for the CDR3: TGTGCCATCACCAGCGGAGTAACTAAAGAGCCCCAGTACTTC. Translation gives CAITSGVTKEPQYF.

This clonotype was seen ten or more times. Here the CDR3 reads CSASDRMSYEQYF. The CDR3 nucleotides are TGCAGTGCTAGCGATCGCATGTCCTACGAGCAGTACTTC. The rearrangement uses TRBV20-1 and TRBJ2-7; D ambiguous. This CDR3 contains 13 residues. Trimming took 3 bases from V and 1 from J, leaving 10 bases between them. CDR1 DFQATT and CDR2 SNEGSKA come from the germline V gene (reference sequence).

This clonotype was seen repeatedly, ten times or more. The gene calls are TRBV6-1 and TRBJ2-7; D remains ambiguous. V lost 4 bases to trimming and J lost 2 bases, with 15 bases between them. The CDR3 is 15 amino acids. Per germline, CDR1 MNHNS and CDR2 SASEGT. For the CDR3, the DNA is TGTGCCAGCAGTGCCCCGACGGAAGGAACCTACGAGCAGTACTTC. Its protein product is CASSAPTEGTYEQYF.

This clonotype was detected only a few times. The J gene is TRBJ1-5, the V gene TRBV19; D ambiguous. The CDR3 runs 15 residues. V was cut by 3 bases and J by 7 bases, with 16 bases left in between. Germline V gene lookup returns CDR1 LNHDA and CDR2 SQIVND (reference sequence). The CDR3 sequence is CASSISDSYNQPQHF. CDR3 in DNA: TGTGCCAGTAGTATCTCGGACTCCTATAACCAGCCCCAGCATTTT.

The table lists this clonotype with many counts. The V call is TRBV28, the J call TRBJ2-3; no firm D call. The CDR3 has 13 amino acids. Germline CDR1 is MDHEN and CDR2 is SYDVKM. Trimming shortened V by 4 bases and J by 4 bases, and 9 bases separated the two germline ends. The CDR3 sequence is CASSSQNSDTQYF. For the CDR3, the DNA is TGTGCCAGCAGTTCCCAAAACTCAGATACGCAGTATTTT.